This T cell receptor beta chain was recorded in a study of blood T cell repertoires in COVID-19. Study details: In each case, the material was cDNA or gDNA derived from T cells, B-cell-depleted T cells, or PBMCs.

Participants had their cohort set by participant-reported clinical history. Cohort 3 donors were reported recovered after two negative PCRs, clearance, or symptom resolution. Germline CDR1 and CDR2: KGHSH and LQKENI. This CDR3 is built from 14 residues. Trimming cost V 0 bases and J 2 bases, with 7 bases left between them. In the original workflow: The assay estimated nucleated cells by amplifying reference gene primers. Assay used: immunoSEQ multiplex PCR; TCRdb lists only in-frame clones, some missing. The DNA gave D and trimming, while V, J and clone size come from that table. The sample shows about 260,000 clones, about 88% of them seen only once.

J is TRBJ2-5 and V is TRBV18; a weak D match, TRBD1 (5 bases). The sample consisted of PBMCs or T cells enriched from blood (not recorded which). The clonotype was recovered from a woman in her 50s who had recovered from COVID-19. DNA for the CDR3: TGTGCCAGCTCACCACCCCCAGGGCAAGAGACCCAGTACTTC. It specifies CASSPPPGQETQYF.